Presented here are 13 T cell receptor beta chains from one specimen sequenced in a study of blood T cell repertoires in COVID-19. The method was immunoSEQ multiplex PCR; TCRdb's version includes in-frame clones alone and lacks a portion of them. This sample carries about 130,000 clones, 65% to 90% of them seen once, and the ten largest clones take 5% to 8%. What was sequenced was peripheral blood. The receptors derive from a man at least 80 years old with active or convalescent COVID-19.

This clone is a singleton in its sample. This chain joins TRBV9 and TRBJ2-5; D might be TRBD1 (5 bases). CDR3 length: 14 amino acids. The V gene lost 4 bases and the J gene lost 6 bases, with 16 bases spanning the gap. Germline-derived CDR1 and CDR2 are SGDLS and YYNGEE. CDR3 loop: CASSPLRGMKTQYF. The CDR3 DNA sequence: TGTGCCAGCAGCCCTCTAAGGGGCATGAAGACCCAGTACTTC. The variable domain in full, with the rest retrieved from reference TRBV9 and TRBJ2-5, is DSGVTQTPKHLITATGQRVTLRCSPRSGDLSVYWYQQSLDQGLQFLIQYYNGEERAKGNILERFSAQQFPDLHSELNLSSLELGDSALYFCASSPLRGMKTQYFGPGTRLLVL.

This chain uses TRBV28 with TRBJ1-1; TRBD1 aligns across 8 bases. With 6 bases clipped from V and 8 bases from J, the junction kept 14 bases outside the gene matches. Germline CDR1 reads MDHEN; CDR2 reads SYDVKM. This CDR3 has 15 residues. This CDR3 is CASSPGGQVLTEAFF. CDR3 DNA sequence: TGTGCCAGCAGCCCTGGGGGACAGGTCCTTACCGAAGCTTTCTTT.

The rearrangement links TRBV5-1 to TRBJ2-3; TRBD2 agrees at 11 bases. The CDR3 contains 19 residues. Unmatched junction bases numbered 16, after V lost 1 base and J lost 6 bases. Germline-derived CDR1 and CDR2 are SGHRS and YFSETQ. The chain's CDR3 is CASSLRALAGGLNGDTQYF. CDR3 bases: TGCGCCAGCAGCTTGCGGGCGTTAGCGGGGGGGCTCAACGGGGATACGCAGTATTTT.

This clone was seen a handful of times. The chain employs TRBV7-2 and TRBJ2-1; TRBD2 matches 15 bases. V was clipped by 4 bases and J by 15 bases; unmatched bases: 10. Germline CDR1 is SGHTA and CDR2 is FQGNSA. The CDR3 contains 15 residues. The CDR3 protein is CASSSGLAGGMSMFF. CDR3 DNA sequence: TGTGCCAGCAGCTCGGGACTAGCGGGGGGAATGAGCATGTTCTTC.

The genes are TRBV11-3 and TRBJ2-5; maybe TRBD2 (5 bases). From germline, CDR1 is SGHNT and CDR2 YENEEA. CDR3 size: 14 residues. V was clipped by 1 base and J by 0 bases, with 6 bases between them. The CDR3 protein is CASSLAGNQETQYF. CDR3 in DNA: TGTGCCAGCAGCTTAGCGGGGAACCAAGAGACCCAGTACTTC. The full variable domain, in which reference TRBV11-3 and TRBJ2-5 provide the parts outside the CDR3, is EAGVVQSPRYKIIEKKQPVAFWCNPISGHNTLYWYLQNLGQGPELLIRYENEEAVDDSQLPKDRFSAERLKGVDSTLKIQPAELGDSAVYLCASSLAGNQETQYFGPGTRLLVL.

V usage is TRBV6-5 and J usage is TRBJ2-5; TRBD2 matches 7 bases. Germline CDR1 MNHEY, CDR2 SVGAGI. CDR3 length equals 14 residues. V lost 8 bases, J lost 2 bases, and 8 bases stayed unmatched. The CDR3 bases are TGTGCCAGCTCAAGGGAGGGTCAACAAGAGACCCAGTACTTC. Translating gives CASSREGQQETQYF.

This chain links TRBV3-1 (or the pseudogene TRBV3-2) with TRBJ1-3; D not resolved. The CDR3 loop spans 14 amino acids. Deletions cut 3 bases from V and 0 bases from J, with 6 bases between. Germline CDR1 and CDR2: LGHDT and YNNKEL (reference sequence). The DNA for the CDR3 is TGTGCCAGCAGCCAGCTCAGCTCTGGAAACACCATATATTTT. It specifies CASSQLSSGNTIYF.

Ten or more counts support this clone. CDR3 sequence (DNA): TGCGCCAGCAGCTTGGAGGGCGGCGGGGCCTCCTACGAGCAGTACTTC. Amino acids: CASSLEGGGASYEQYF. The chain is built from TRBV5-1 and TRBJ2-7, with D maybe TRBD2 (6 bases). This CDR3 is 16 amino acids long. Looked up from germline, CDR1 is SGHRS and CDR2 is YFSETQ. Trimming took off 0 bases at V and 0 bases at J, with 13 bases between the two ends.

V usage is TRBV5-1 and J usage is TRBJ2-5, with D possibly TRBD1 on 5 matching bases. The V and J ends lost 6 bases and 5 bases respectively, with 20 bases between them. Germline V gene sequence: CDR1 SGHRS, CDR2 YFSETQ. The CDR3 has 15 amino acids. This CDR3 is CASIPGGRGTETQYF. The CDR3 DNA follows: TGCGCCAGCATACCCGGCGGTAGGGGTACGGAGACCCAGTACTTC.

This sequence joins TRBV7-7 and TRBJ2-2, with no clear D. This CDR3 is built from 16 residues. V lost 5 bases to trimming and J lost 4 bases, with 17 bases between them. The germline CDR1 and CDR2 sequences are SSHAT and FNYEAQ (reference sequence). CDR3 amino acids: CASSLSSSALTGELFF. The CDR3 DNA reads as TGTGCCAGCAGCCTTAGCTCCAGTGCTCTCACCGGGGAGCTGTTTTTT.

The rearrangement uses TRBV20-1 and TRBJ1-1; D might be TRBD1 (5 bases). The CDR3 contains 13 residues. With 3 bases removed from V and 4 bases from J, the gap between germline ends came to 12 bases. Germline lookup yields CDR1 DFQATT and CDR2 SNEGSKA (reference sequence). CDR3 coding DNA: TGCAGTGCTAGTAGTCCGGGGGGCACTGAAGCTTTCTTT. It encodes CSASSPGGTEAFF.

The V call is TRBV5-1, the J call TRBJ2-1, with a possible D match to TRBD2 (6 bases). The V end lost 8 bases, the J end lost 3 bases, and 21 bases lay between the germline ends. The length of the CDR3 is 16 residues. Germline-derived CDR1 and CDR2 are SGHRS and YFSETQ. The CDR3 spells CASKLGAGTLYNEQFF. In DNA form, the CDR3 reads TGCGCCAGTAAGCTTGGGGCGGGGACCCTCTACAATGAGCAGTTCTTC.

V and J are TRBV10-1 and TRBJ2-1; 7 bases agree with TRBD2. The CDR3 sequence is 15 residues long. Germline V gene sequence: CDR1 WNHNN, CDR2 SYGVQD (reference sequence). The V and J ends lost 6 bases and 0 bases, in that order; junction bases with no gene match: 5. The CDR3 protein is CASSISGFSYNEQFF. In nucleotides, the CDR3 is TGCGCCAGCAGCATTAGCGGGTTCTCCTACAATGAGCAGTTCTTC.